Sample share makes the clone carrying this TCR beta chain large (0.1 to 1%). The antigen is not known. The CDR3 consists of 12 residues. Germline loops: CDR1 SGHNT, CDR2 YENEEA. Trimming left V 1 base short and J 8 bases short, with 6 bases between. The record originates from a study of tumor-infiltrating lymphocytes in glioblastoma multiforme. Findings of the study overall: RNA-based TCR sequencing may distort clone frequencies, since cells carry unequal TCR transcript numbers.

TCRB libraries came from RNA via three nested multiplex PCR rounds. In TCRdb, the multiplex PCR reads were re-called with MiXCR into one record per CDR3 protein. The table lists under 35,000 distinct CDR3 sequences, around 60% of them singletons. The receptor's source is a male donor with glioblastoma. The V call is TRBV11-3, the J call TRBJ2-1, with no clear D. The sequencing sample was made of brain tumor tissue. CDR3 DNA: TGTGCCAGCAGCTTAGTTCCCGATGAGCAGTTCTTC. Translated, it gives CASSLVPDEQFF.